The sequence of this T cell receptor beta chain was determined in a study of blood T cells in healthy people across ages. A second PCR of 7 to 11 cycles used a sample-barcoded 5' primer and a J-beta primer mix. MiXCR, run by TCRdb on the 5' RACE reads, gives a single entry per CDR3 protein. The table lists 1.5 million to 2 million distinct CDR3 sequences, roughly 32% of them singletons. As concerns this clonotype: Its antigen remains unknown. At one end the junction does not follow the germline gene, possibly because of a read error.

The CDR3 spans 15 residues. Germline-derived CDR1 and CDR2 are MNHNS and SASEGT. Each sample yielded at least 6 million isolated PBMCs. Extractions gave at least 5.5 micrograms of total RNA per sample. The study's findings and limits: Diversity of TCR beta per million T cells declined in a roughly linear way with age.

The chain recombines TRBV6-1 with TRBJ1-4, with no clear D. The receptor comes from a woman aged 25 to 39 in good health. The material sequenced was blood. CDR3 in DNA: TGTGCCAGCAGCAGTGGTCTCGGACTTAATGAAGAACTGTTTTTT. As protein: CASSSGLGLNEELFF.